Presented here are 2 T cell receptor beta chains from one specimen sequenced in a study of siplizumab effects on memory and regulatory T cells. Sequencing was performed with immunoSEQ multiplex PCR; in TCRdb, only in-frame clones are kept and a portion is missing. Of about 100,000 clones in the sample, about 94% were seen once. The sequencing sample was made of non-Treg CD4+ T cells sorted from blood. These receptors came from a human donor in good health.

This sequence joins TRBV29-1 and TRBJ1-5; unclear D gene. Trimming pared 4 bases from V and 8 bases from J, leaving 12 bases between. Germline lookup yields CDR1 SQVTM and CDR2 ANQGSEA. The CDR3 is made up of 12 amino acids. CDR3 nucleotide sequence: TGCAGCGTTGTAATACCTGGGAAGCCCCAGCATTTT. This encodes CSVVIPGKPQHF.

The rearrangement uses TRBV6-6 and TRBJ1-2; the D gene is possibly TRBD1 (5 bases). Germline V CDR1 and CDR2: MNHNY, SVGAGI (reference sequence). V was cut by 6 bases and J by 5 bases, with 13 bases left in between. The CDR3 contains 13 residues. CDR3 in DNA: TGTGCCAGCAGGCCAGAGACAGTTTATGGCTACACCTTC. Its protein product is CASRPETVYGYTF.